The 18 T cell receptor beta chains below were found in one sample sequenced in a study of cytomegalovirus exposure and HLA in healthy donors. PCR amplification relied on 60 Vbeta primers (plus 13 Jbeta primers). The data were produced by immunoSEQ multiplex PCR, yet TCRdb's version contains in-frame clones alone and is incomplete. The sample has some 110,000 clones; around 70% are singletons. Input material: PBMCs. All receptors come from a woman aged 45-60 years in good health and CMV-seropositive.

This clone appeared once. The chain couples TRBV7-9 to TRBJ2-3; a possible D gene is TRBD1 (6 bases). Germline values: CDR1 SEHNR, CDR2 FQNEAQ (reference sequence). V was trimmed by 5 bases and J by 4 bases, leaving 13 bases between them. The CDR3 runs 14 residues. The CDR3 coding sequence is TGTGCCAGCAGCCTTATACAGGGATCAGATACGCAGTATTTT. Protein sequence: CASSLIQGSDTQYF.

A word on this clone: Relative to the germline gene, one junction end is altered; a read error may explain this. V is TRBV28 and J is TRBJ2-2; maybe TRBD2 (5 bases). The CDR3 totals 15 residues. Germline assignment: CDR1 MDHEN and CDR2 SYDVKM. CDR3 coding DNA: TGTGCCAGCAGTGTATGGGCGGGGAACACCGGGGAGCTGTTTTTT. Translated: CASSVWAGNTGELFF.

J is TRBJ1-5 and V is TRBV6-1, with D perhaps matching TRBD1 (5 bases). Per germline, CDR1 MNHNS and CDR2 SASEGT. CDR3 length: 14 amino acids. V was trimmed by 8 bases and J by 1 base, leaving 12 bases between them. The CDR3 region is CASGAGVSNQPQHF. The CDR3 nucleotides read TGTGCCAGCGGAGCGGGGGTGAGCAATCAGCCCCAGCATTTT.

The genes are TRBV5-1 and TRBJ2-7; 11 bases are a match to TRBD2. Germline lookup yields CDR1 SGHRS and CDR2 YFSETQ. The J segment lost 3 bases and the V segment lost 3 bases, leaving 14 bases of the junction unmatched. There are 18 residues in the CDR3. CDR3 protein: CASSWSKSTSGTVYEQYF. In DNA, the CDR3 is TGCGCCAGCAGCTGGTCGAAGTCGACTAGCGGGACGGTCTACGAGCAGTACTTC.

The chain recombines TRBV5-4 with TRBJ2-5; perhaps TRBD2 as D (5 bases). This CDR3 comprises 12 residues. The V gene's germline CDR1 is SGHNT and CDR2 YYREEE (reference sequence). Trimming removed 4 bases at V and 5 bases at J, with 9 bases between. In DNA, the CDR3 is TGTGCCAGCAGCGAGCCGGGGGAGACCCAGTACTTC. Translated, it gives CASSEPGETQYF.

V is TRBV5-1 and J is TRBJ2-7; 8 bases match TRBD1. Germline CDR1 SGHRS, CDR2 YFSETQ. There are 14 residues in the CDR3. Losses at the gene ends were 2 bases for V and 7 bases for J; bases not matched to a gene: 8. The CDR3 region is CASSFGRGLGEQYF. In DNA form, the CDR3 reads TGCGCCAGCAGCTTCGGCAGGGGGCTGGGAGAGCAGTACTTC.

The chain is built from TRBV7-2 and TRBJ2-5, with unresolved D. Germline V gives CDR1 SGHTA, CDR2 FQGNSA. The CDR3 has 12 residues. V gave up 5 bases and J gave up 4 bases, with 8 bases separating them. In DNA, the CDR3 is TGTGCCAGCAGCCCGTACGGAGAGACCCAGTACTTC. This gives the protein CASSPYGETQYF.

The chain links TRBV14 to TRBJ2-3, with TRBD2 as a possible D gene (5 bases). In germline, CDR1 is SGHDN, CDR2 FVKESK. Trimming removed 4 bases at V and 2 bases at J, with 10 bases between. This CDR3 contains 14 residues. The CDR3 DNA follows: TGTGCCAGCAGCCCCTCCGGGGACACAGATACGCAGTATTTT. Protein product: CASSPSGDTDTQYF.

The rearrangement uses TRBV15 and TRBJ2-5, with D maybe TRBD2 (7 bases). The V end lost 3 bases, the J end lost 5 bases, and 22 bases lay between the germline ends. Germline V gives CDR1 LNHNV, CDR2 YYDKDF (reference sequence). This CDR3 contains 17 residues. The CDR3 loop reads CATSRALRWGGGETQYF. The CDR3 nucleotides are TGTGCCACCAGCAGGGCCCTGAGGTGGGGGGGCGGTGAGACCCAGTACTTC.

The chain has TRBV2 and TRBJ1-2; the D is unclear. V was pared by 4 bases and J by 4 bases, with 16 bases between. This CDR3 region has 15 residues. Germline-derived CDR1 and CDR2 are SNHLY and FYNNEI. In DNA form, the CDR3 reads TGTGCCAGCAGTGTTGACGGTCCGAGCGCCTATGGCTACACCTTC. This sequence encodes CASSVDGPSAYGYTF.

The chain joins TRBV4-3 to TRBJ1-2; the D is unclear. CDR1 LGHNA and CDR2 YSLEER come from the germline V gene. This CDR3 has 13 amino acids. The V gene lost 0 bases and the J gene lost 8 bases, with 10 bases spanning the gap. CDR3 amino acids: CASSQETGRGYTF. The DNA for the CDR3 is TGCGCCAGCAGCCAAGAAACGGGGAGGGGCTACACCTTC.

The chain combines TRBV7-8 with TRBJ2-1; 8 positions match TRBD2. This CDR3 contains 20 residues. Trimming at V came to 0 bases and at J to 4 bases, leaving 17 bases not matched to a gene. CDR1 is SGHVS, CDR2 FQNEAQ, per germline. CDR3 in amino acids: CASSLALQTGTSSLYNEQFF. CDR3 sequence (DNA): TGTGCCAGCAGCTTAGCGTTACAAACCGGGACTAGTTCTTTGTACAATGAGCAGTTCTTC. Full variable domain (rest looked up from reference TRBV7-8 and TRBJ2-1): GAGVSQSPRYKVAKRGQDVALRCDPISGHVSLFWYQQALGQGPEFLTYFQNEAQLDKSGLPSDRFFAERPEGSVSTLKIQRTQQEDSAVYLCASSLALQTGTSSLYNEQFFGPGTRLTVL.

This clone was recorded once. The identical CDR3 is also encoded by other nucleotide sequences in the sample. This chain connects TRBV25-1 to TRBJ2-1, with D possibly TRBD1 on 5 matching bases. Germline lookup yields CDR1 MGHDK and CDR2 SYGVNS. Trimming took off 2 bases at V and 10 bases at J, with 12 bases between the two ends. CDR3 length: 13 amino acids. The CDR3 region is CASSEPVGHEQFF. The CDR3 bases are TGTGCCAGCAGTGAACCTGTAGGACACGAGCAGTTCTTC.

V gene TRBV4-1 combines with J gene TRBJ2-2, with D possibly being TRBD2 (6 bases). The V gene's germline CDR1 is MGHRA and CDR2 YSYEKL. The length of the CDR3 is 15 residues. V was trimmed by 4 bases and J by 7 bases, leaving 16 bases between them. The chain's CDR3 is CASSLTEGEDGELFF. The CDR3, as DNA: TGCGCCAGCAGCCTTACTGAAGGGGAGGACGGGGAGCTGTTTTTT.

The chain carries TRBV28 and TRBJ1-5, with 7 bases that match TRBD1. Unmatched junction bases numbered 15, after V lost 7 bases and J lost 0 bases. The CDR3 totals 18 residues. Germline assignment: CDR1 MDHEN and CDR2 SYDVKM. The CDR3 spells CASITWKTGLYSNQPQHF. The CDR3 region has the DNA TGTGCCAGCATCACTTGGAAGACAGGGCTGTATAGCAATCAGCCCCAGCATTTT. Full variable domain (outside the CDR3, taken from reference TRBV28 and TRBJ1-5): DVKVTQSSRYLVKRTGEKVFLECVQDMDHENMFWYRQDPGLGLRLIYFSYDVKMKEKGDIPEGYSVSREKKERFSLILESASTNQTSMYLCASITWKTGLYSNQPQHFGDGTRLSIL.

J is TRBJ1-5 and V is TRBV9; 8 nucleotides match TRBD1. The CDR3 spans 16 residues. Germline CDR1 and CDR2: SGDLS and YYNGEE. J was trimmed by 0 bases and V by 4 bases; bases with no gene match: 6. CDR3 sequence reads: CASSPGQGYSNQPQHF. The CDR3 DNA reads as TGTGCCAGCAGCCCAGGACAGGGTTATAGCAATCAGCCCCAGCATTTT.

V usage is TRBV2 and J usage is TRBJ1-6; D is perhaps TRBD1 (5 bases). This CDR3 is 15 amino acids long. Deletions cut 3 bases from V and 9 bases from J, with 15 bases between. Germline CDR1 and CDR2: SNHLY and FYNNEI. The CDR3 reads CASSETWQGVSPLHF. The CDR3 DNA is TGTGCCAGCAGTGAGACTTGGCAGGGTGTTTCACCCCTCCACTTT.

V and J are TRBV6-5 and TRBJ2-1, with TRBD2 identical over 10 bases. Trimming cost V 1 base and J 7 bases; bases outside gene matches: 7. The CDR3 is 16 amino acids. Germline V CDR1 and CDR2: MNHEY, SVGAGI. The CDR3 sequence: CASSYWLAGVGNEQFF. Here the CDR3 DNA reads TGTGCCAGCAGTTACTGGCTAGCGGGAGTAGGGAATGAGCAGTTCTTC.